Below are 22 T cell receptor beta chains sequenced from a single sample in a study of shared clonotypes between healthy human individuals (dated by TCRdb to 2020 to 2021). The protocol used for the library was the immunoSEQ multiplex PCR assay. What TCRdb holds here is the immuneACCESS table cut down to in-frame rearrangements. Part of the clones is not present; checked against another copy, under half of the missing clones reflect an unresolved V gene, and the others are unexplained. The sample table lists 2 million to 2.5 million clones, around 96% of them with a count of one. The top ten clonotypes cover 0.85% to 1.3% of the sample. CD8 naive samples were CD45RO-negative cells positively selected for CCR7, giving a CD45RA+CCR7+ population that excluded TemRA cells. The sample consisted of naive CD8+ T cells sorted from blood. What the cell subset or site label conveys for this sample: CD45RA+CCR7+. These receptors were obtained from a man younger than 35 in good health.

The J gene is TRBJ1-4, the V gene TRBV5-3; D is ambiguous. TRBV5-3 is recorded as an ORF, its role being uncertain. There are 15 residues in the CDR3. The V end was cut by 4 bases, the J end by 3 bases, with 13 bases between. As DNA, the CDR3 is TGTGCCAGAAGCCTGTTTTCTGTTTCTAATGAAAAACTGTTTTTT. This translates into CARSLFSVSNEKLFF.

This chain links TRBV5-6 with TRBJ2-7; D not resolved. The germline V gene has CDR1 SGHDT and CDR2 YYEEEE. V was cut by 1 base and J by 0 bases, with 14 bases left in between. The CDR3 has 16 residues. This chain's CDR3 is CASSLLSDWASYEQYF. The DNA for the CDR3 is TGTGCCAGCAGCTTGCTTTCTGACTGGGCCTCCTACGAGCAGTACTTC.

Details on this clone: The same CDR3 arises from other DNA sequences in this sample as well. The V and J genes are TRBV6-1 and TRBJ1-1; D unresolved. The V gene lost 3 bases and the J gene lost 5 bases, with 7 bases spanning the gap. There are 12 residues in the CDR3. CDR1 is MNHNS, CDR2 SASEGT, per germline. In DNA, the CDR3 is TGTGCCAGCAGTGAGACGGGGACTGAAGCTTTCTTT. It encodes CASSETGTEAFF.

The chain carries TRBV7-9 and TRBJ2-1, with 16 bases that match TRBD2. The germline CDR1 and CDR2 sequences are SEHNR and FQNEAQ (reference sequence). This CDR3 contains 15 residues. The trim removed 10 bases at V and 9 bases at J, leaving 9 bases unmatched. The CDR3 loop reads CATQSGTSGRGEQFF. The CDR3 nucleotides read TGTGCCACCCAATCCGGGACTAGCGGGAGGGGTGAGCAGTTCTTC.

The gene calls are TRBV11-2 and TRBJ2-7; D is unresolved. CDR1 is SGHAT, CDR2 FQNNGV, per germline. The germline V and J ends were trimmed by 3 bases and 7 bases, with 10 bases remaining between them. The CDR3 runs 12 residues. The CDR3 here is CASSFNNEEQYF. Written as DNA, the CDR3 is TGTGCCAGCAGCTTTAATAACGAGGAGCAGTACTTC.

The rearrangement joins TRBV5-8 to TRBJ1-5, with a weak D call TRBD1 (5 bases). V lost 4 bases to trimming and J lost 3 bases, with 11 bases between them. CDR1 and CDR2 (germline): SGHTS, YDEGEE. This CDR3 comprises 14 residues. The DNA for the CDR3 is TGTGCCAGCAGCAAAATCGGGGCCAATCAGCCCCAGCATTTT. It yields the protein CASSKIGANQPQHF.

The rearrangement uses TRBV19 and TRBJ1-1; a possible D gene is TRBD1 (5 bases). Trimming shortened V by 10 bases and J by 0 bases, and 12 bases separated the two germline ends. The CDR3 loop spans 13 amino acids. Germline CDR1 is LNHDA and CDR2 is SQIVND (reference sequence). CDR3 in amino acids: CATLGQMNTEAFF. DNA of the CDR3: TGTGCCACTCTGGGGCAGATGAACACTGAAGCTTTCTTT. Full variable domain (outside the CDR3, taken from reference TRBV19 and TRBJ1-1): DGGITQSPKYLFRKEGQNVTLSCEQNLNHDAMYWYRQDPGQGLRLIYYSQIVNDFQKGDIAEGYSVSREKKESFPLTVTSAQKNPTAFYLCATLGQMNTEAFFGQGTRLTVV.

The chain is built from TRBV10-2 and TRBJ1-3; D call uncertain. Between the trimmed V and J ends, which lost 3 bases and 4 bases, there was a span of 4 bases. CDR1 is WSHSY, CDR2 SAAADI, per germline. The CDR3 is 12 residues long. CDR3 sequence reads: CASSELGNTIYF. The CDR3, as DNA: TGCGCCAGCAGTGAACTAGGAAACACCATATATTTT.

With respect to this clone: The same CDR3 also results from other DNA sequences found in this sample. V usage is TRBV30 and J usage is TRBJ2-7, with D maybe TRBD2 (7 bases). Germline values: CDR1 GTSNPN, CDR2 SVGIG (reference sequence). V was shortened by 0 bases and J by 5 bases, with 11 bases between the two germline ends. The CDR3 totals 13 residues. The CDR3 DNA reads TGTGCCTGGAGTGTGGGGGGGGCGAACGAGCAGTACTTC. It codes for CAWSVGGANEQYF. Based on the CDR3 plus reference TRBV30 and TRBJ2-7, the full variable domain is SQTIHQWPATLVQPVGSPLSLECTVEGTSNPNLYWYRQAAGRGLQLLFYSVGIGQISSEVPQNLSASRPQDRQFILSSKKLLLSDSGFYLCAWSVGGANEQYFGPGTRLTVT.

The CDR3 region has the DNA TGTGCCAGCAGCCGGGACAGGGCTAATTCACCCCTCCACTTT. Encoded protein: CASSRDRANSPLHF. The V gene is TRBV5-6, the J gene TRBJ1-6; 9 nucleotides match TRBD1. In germline, CDR1 is SGHDT, CDR2 YYEEEE. The V gene end was trimmed by 4 bases and the J gene end by 6 bases; junction bases not matched to a gene: 2. CDR3 length: 14 residues.

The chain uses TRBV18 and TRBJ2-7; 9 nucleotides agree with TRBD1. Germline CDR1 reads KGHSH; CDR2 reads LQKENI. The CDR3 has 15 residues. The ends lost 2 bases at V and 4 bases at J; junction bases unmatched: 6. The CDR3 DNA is TGTGCCAGCTCACCATCGGCGGACAGGGGATACGAGCAGTACTTC. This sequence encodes CASSPSADRGYEQYF. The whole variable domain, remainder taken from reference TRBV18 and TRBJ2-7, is NAGVMQNPRHLVRRRGQEARLRCSPMKGHSHVYWYRQLPEEGLKFMVYLQKENIIDESGMPKERFSAEFPKEGPSILRIQQVVRGDSAAYFCASSPSADRGYEQYFGPGTRLTVT.

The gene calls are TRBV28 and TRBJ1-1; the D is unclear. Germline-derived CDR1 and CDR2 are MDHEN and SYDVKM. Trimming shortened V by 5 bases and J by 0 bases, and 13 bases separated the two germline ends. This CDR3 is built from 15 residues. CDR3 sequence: CASSGWTTMNTEAFF. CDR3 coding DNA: TGTGCCAGCAGTGGCTGGACGACTATGAACACTGAAGCTTTCTTT.

CDR3 region: CASRGTTGNQPQHF. DNA for the CDR3: TGTGCCAGCAGAGGGACTACAGGGAATCAGCCCCAGCATTTT. The chain joins TRBV27 to TRBJ1-5, with D tentatively TRBD1 (6 bases). This CDR3 has 14 amino acids. Germline assignment: CDR1 MNHEY and CDR2 SMNVEV (reference sequence). Between the trimmed V and J ends, which lost 6 bases and 4 bases, there was a span of 13 bases.

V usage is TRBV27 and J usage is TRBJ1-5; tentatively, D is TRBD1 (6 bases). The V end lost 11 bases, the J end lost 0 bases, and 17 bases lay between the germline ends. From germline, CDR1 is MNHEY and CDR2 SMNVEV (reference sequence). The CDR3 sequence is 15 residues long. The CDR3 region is CAYQGRPHSNQPQHF. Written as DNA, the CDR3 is TGTGCCTACCAGGGGAGGCCCCATAGCAATCAGCCCCAGCATTTT.

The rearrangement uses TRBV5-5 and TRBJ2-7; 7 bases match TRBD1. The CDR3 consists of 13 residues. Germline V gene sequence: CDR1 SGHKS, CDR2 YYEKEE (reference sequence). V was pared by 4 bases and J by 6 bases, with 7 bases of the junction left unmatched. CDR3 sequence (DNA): TGTGCCAGCAGCCTCTCGACAGGGACCGAGCAGTACTTC. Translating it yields CASSLSTGTEQYF.

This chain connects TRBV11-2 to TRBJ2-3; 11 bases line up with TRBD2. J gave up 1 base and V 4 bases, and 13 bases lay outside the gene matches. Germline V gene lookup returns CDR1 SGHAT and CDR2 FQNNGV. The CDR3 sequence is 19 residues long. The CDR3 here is CASSSYPLLAGVGTDTQYF. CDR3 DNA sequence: TGTGCCAGCAGCTCCTACCCACTACTAGCGGGGGTTGGCACAGATACGCAGTATTTT.

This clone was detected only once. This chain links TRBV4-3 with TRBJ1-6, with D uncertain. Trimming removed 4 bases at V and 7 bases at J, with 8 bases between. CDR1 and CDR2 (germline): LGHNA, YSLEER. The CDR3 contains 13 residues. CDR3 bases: TGCGCCAGCAGCCCGGCAGGAAATTCACCCCTCCACTTT. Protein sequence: CASSPAGNSPLHF.

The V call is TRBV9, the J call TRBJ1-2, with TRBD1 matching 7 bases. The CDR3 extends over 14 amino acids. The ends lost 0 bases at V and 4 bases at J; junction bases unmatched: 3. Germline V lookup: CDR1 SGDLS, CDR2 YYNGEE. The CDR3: CASSVARDSYGYTF. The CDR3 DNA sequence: TGTGCCAGCAGCGTAGCCCGGGACAGCTATGGCTACACCTTC.

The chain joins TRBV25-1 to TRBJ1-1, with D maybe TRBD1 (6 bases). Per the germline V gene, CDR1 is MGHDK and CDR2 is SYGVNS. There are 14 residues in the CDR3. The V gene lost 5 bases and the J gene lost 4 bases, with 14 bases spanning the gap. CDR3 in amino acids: CASSWGEGVTEAFF. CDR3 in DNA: TGTGCCAGCAGTTGGGGGGAGGGGGTCACTGAAGCTTTCTTT.

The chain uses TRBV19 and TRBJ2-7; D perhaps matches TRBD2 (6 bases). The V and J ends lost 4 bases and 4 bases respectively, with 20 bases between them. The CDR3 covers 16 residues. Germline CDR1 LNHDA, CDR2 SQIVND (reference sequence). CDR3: CASSSYSGPLTYEQYF. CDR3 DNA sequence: TGTGCCAGTAGTAGCTATAGCGGACCTTTAACTTACGAGCAGTACTTC. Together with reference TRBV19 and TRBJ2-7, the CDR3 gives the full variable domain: DGGITQSPKYLFRKEGQNVTLSCEQNLNHDAMYWYRQDPGQGLRLIYYSQIVNDFQKGDIAEGYSVSREKKESFPLTVTSAQKNPTAFYLCASSSYSGPLTYEQYFGPGTRLTVT.

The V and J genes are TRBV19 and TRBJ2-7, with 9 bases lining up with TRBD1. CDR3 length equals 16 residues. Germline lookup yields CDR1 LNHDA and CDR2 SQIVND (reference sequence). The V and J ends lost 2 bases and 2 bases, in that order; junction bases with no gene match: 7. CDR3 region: CASSISPGQGTYEQYF. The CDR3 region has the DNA TGTGCCAGTAGTATATCTCCGGGACAGGGTACCTACGAGCAGTACTTC.

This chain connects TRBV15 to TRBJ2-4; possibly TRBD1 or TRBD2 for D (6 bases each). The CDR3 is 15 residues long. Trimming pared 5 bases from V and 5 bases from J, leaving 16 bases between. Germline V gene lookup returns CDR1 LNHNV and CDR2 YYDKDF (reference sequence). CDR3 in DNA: TGTGCCACCAGCGCCCGGGACGGGGGCGAAAACATTCAGTACTTC. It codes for CATSARDGGENIQYF.